This T cell receptor (beta chain) was recorded in a study of blood T cell repertoires in COVID-19. For the study at large: Italy, Spain and the United States were the sources of the convalescent and acute COVID-19 samples. Sources were T cells, B-cell-depleted T cells, or PBMCs; the material itself was cDNA or gDNA.

The CDR3 covers 16 residues. The germline gives CDR1 SQVTM, CDR2 ANQGSEA. The junction had 11 bases not matched to a gene; V was cut back by 4 bases and J by 6 bases. Original processing notes: Reference gene primers were amplified, and this amplification served to estimate nucleated cell counts. Only in-frame clones appear in the TCRdb table, and some are missing; sequencing was by immunoSEQ multiplex PCR. Clonal size and the V and J genes are those of that table, whereas D and trimming came from the DNA. The sample records 95,000 to 150,000 clones, around four fifths being singletons. The chain uses TRBV29-1 and TRBJ2-2, with 10 bases lining up with TRBD2. This clonotype originated in a man in his 60s with active or convalescent COVID-19. Sequenced sample: peripheral blood. This CDR3 reads CSVGGLAGGSSGELFF. Written as DNA, the CDR3 is TGCAGCGTTGGGGGATTAGCGGGAGGCTCGTCCGGGGAGCTGTTTTTT.